These 23 T cell receptor beta chains originate from one sample sequenced in a study of shared clonotypes between healthy human individuals. The repertoire was sequenced with immunoSEQ multiplex PCR; TCRdb's copy has only in-frame clones and lacks some. The sample holds 2,500,000 or so clones, 85% to 95% seen once. The sequenced sample was naive CD4+ T cells from PBMCs. Subset defined: CD45RA+ positively selected. The receptors were sampled from a young man in good health. Some clones in this sample may be carry-over from other donors' samples.

The chain employs TRBV6-5 and TRBJ2-1, with D perhaps TRBD1 (7 bases). This CDR3 is 16 amino acids long. Germline-derived CDR1 and CDR2 are MNHEY and SVGAGI. The V end lost 1 base, the J end lost 7 bases, and 17 bases lay between the germline ends. CDR3 in DNA: TGTGCCAGCAGTTACTGGGCTACTCCAGGGGGGAATGAGCAGTTCTTC. Translated: CASSYWATPGGNEQFF.

This chain links TRBV27 with TRBJ2-7, with D perhaps TRBD1 or TRBD2 (5 bases each). This CDR3 is 16 amino acids long. CDR1 MNHEY and CDR2 SMNVEV come from the germline V gene (reference sequence). Deletions cut 6 bases from V and 4 bases from J, with 22 bases between. The CDR3 region is CASSTPREGRVYEQYF. The CDR3 DNA sequence: TGTGCCAGCAGCACACCTCGCGAGGGACGCGTTTACGAGCAGTACTTC.

As regards this clone: At one boundary the junction diverges from the germline segment, which might be a read error. The chain employs TRBV18 and TRBJ1-1, with TRBD1 identical over 9 bases. CDR1 is KGHSH and CDR2 is LQKENI in the germline V gene. This CDR3 has 14 amino acids. The CDR3 DNA reads TGTGCCAGCTCGCCACCACAGGGGGCCACTGAAGCTTTCTTT. Protein: CASSPPQGATEAFF.

This chain uses TRBV28 with TRBJ2-1, with D tentatively TRBD2 (6 bases). Trimming removed 8 bases at V and 14 bases at J, with 16 bases between. CDR3 length: 11 residues. Germline V CDR1 and CDR2: MDHEN, SYDVKM. This CDR3 reads CASGAQGLEFF. CDR3 nucleotide sequence: TGTGCCAGCGGTGCCCAGGGACTTGAGTTCTTC.

The chain has TRBV6-5 and TRBJ2-1; 9 bases line up with TRBD2. This CDR3 has 12 residues. V lost 6 bases, J lost 9 bases, and 3 bases stayed unmatched. Germline lookup yields CDR1 MNHEY and CDR2 SVGAGI. In nucleotides, the CDR3 is TGTGCCAGCAGCCGTAGCGGGAGTGAGCAGTTCTTC. Its protein is CASSRSGSEQFF.

This chain joins TRBV27 and TRBJ1-4; the D gene is possibly TRBD1 (5 bases). From germline, CDR1 is MNHEY and CDR2 SMNVEV (reference sequence). V gave up 3 bases and J gave up 5 bases, with 7 bases separating them. CDR3 length: 13 residues. The CDR3 DNA sequence: TGTGCCAGCAGTTTTGCAGGGAATGAAAAACTGTTTTTT. It encodes CASSFAGNEKLFF.

This chain joins TRBV28 and TRBJ2-1; TRBD2 aligns across 10 bases. Germline CDR1 MDHEN, CDR2 SYDVKM. The CDR3 extends over 16 amino acids. J gave up 7 bases and V 4 bases, and 10 bases lay outside the gene matches. The CDR3 is CASSSWEASGRNEQFF. CDR3 DNA sequence: TGTGCCAGCAGTTCATGGGAGGCTAGCGGGAGAAATGAGCAGTTCTTC.

The chain recombines TRBV13 with TRBJ2-3; D unresolved. The V gene lost 4 bases and the J gene lost 4 bases, with 3 bases spanning the gap. The germline V gene encodes CDR1 PRHDT and CDR2 FYEKMQ (reference sequence). CDR3 length equals 11 residues. CDR3 residues: CASSYSDTQYF. The CDR3 DNA reads TGTGCCAGCAGCTATTCAGATACGCAGTATTTT.

In DNA form, the CDR3 reads TGTGCCAGCAGTGACGGGACTTACAATGAGCAGTTCTTC. Residues: CASSDGTYNEQFF. The chain recombines TRBV6-1 with TRBJ2-1; TRBD2 is a possible D gene (6 bases). This CDR3 region has 13 residues. V lost 3 bases and J lost 4, with 7 bases in between. The germline V gene encodes CDR1 MNHNS and CDR2 SASEGT.

In its sample, this clone was seen once. The chain joins TRBV27 to TRBJ2-1; D is possibly TRBD1 or TRBD2 (5 bases each). V was shortened by 3 bases and J by 1 base, with 16 bases between the two germline ends. Germline CDR1 MNHEY, CDR2 SMNVEV (reference sequence). This CDR3 region has 17 residues. The CDR3 loop reads CASSFTPGPSSYNEQFF. CDR3 DNA: TGTGCCAGCAGTTTCACACCGGGACCCTCATCCTACAATGAGCAGTTCTTC.

V is TRBV10-3 and J is TRBJ2-1; 11 bases are a match to TRBD2. Germline CDR1 and CDR2: ENHRY and SYGVKD. Germline trimming cut 6 bases from V and 6 bases from J; bases unmatched to any gene: 4. The CDR3 has 14 residues. Here the CDR3 reads CAIRLGTSGNEQFF. In DNA, the CDR3 is TGTGCCATCAGACTCGGGACTAGCGGCAATGAGCAGTTCTTC.

CDR3: CATKDRGPSNTEAFF. In nucleotides, the CDR3 is TGTGCCACTAAGGACAGGGGGCCTTCGAACACTGAAGCTTTCTTT. The chain couples TRBV10-3 to TRBJ1-1, with 11 bases that match TRBD1. Germline CDR1 and CDR2: ENHRY and SYGVKD. The CDR3 has 15 amino acids. V lost 10 bases to trimming and J lost 1 base; unmatched junction nucleotides: 8.

J is TRBJ2-3 and V is TRBV4-3; D not certain. Per the germline V gene, CDR1 is LGHNA and CDR2 is YSLEER. V gave up 4 bases and J gave up 4 bases, with 21 bases separating them. This CDR3 contains 17 residues. The CDR3 region has the DNA TGCGCCAGCAGCCTAAAAGCGAGTGGGCTAAGCGCAGATACGCAGTATTTT. This translates into CASSLKASGLSADTQYF.

V and J are TRBV6-4 and TRBJ2-2; no reliable D call. Trimming removed 5 bases from V and 8 bases from J, with 15 bases in between. The CDR3 is 14 amino acids. Looked up from germline, CDR1 is MRHNA and CDR2 is SNTAGT. The CDR3: CASSPDSGPGELFF. Written as DNA, the CDR3 is TGTGCCAGCAGTCCTGACTCAGGTCCGGGGGAGCTGTTTTTT.

V and J are TRBV15 and TRBJ1-3; D gene ambiguous. Germline CDR1 reads LNHNV; CDR2 reads YYDKDF (reference sequence). The length of the CDR3 is 15 residues. Trimming took off 5 bases at V and 0 bases at J, with 11 bases between the two ends. DNA of the CDR3: TGTGCCACCAGCCCTCGAGGTCGCTCTGGAAACACCATATATTTT. This translates into CATSPRGRSGNTIYF.

This rearrangement joins TRBV12-5 to TRBJ2-5, with no clear D. The V gene's germline CDR1 is LGHNT and CDR2 FRNRAP. V lost 6 bases and J 5 bases, leaving 10 bases between the germline ends. CDR3 size: 12 residues. The CDR3 spells CASGTDRETQYF. The CDR3 DNA sequence: TGTGCTAGTGGCACTGATCGGGAGACCCAGTACTTC.

Regarding this clone: Other DNA sequences from this sample encode an identical CDR3 as well. CDR3 amino acids: CASSLGGSDTQYF. CDR3 sequence (DNA): TGTGCCAGCAGCTTAGGGGGCTCAGATACGCAGTATTTT. The chain employs TRBV7-3 and TRBJ2-3; tentative D call: TRBD1 (6 bases). The CDR3 covers 13 residues. Trimming took off 2 bases at V and 4 bases at J, with 7 bases between the two ends. From germline, CDR1 is SGHTA and CDR2 FQGTGA. Complete variable domain (other parts from reference TRBV7-3 and TRBJ2-3): GAGVSQTPSNKVTEKGKYVELRCDPISGHTALYWYRQSLGQGPEFLIYFQGTGAADDSGLPNDRFFAVRPEGSVSTLKIQRTERGDSAVYLCASSLGGSDTQYFGPGTRLTVL.

The rearrangement links TRBV9 to TRBJ2-1, with TRBD2 as a possible D gene (6 bases). Trimming stripped 5 bases from V and 5 bases from J, with 14 bases between. CDR1 SGDLS and CDR2 YYNGEE come from the germline V gene. CDR3 size: 14 residues. CDR3 sequence (DNA): TGTGCCAGCAGTGGATGGCGGGGTGACAATGAGCAGTTCTTC. It translates to CASSGWRGDNEQFF.

The chain joins TRBV25-1 to TRBJ1-5; D call uncertain. V gave up 7 bases and J gave up 0 bases, with 10 bases separating them. CDR3 size: 14 residues. Germline CDR1 reads MGHDK; CDR2 reads SYGVNS. The CDR3 sequence is CASTGSLSNQPQHF. In DNA, the CDR3 is TGTGCCAGCACAGGTTCCCTTAGCAATCAGCCCCAGCATTTT.

This clone was seen a few times. V gene TRBV10-3 combines with J gene TRBJ1-1; a possible D gene is TRBD1 (6 bases). The CDR3 runs 14 residues. Deletions cut 6 bases from V and 1 base from J, with 12 bases between. Germline assignment: CDR1 ENHRY and CDR2 SYGVKD. CDR3 sequence: CAIRKDSSNTEAFF. CDR3 DNA sequence: TGTGCCATCAGGAAGGACAGCTCGAACACTGAAGCTTTCTTT.

The genes are TRBV28 and TRBJ2-4; 11 nucleotides line up with TRBD2. Germline assignment: CDR1 MDHEN and CDR2 SYDVKM. Germline trimming cut 5 bases from V and 0 bases from J; bases unmatched to any gene: 3. CDR3 length equals 16 residues. The CDR3 DNA reads as TGTGCCAGCAGTCGCGGACTAGCGGGAGCCAAAAACATTCAGTACTTC. This gives the protein CASSRGLAGAKNIQYF.

In nucleotides, the CDR3 is TGTGCCAGCAAACCAGGGCCTAACTATGGCTACACCTTC. Protein sequence: CASKPGPNYGYTF. The rearrangement uses TRBV2 and TRBJ1-2, with D possibly matching TRBD1 (5 bases). Trimming cost V 7 bases and J 0 bases, with 9 bases left between them. Per the germline V gene, CDR1 is SNHLY and CDR2 is FYNNEI. The CDR3 has 13 amino acids.

This chain connects TRBV12-5 to TRBJ2-2; 8 positions match TRBD1. V lost 6 bases to trimming and J lost 2 bases; unmatched junction nucleotides: 8. Per the germline V gene, CDR1 is LGHNT and CDR2 is FRNRAP. The CDR3 totals 16 residues. The CDR3 region is CASGARDRTNTGELFF. Here the CDR3 DNA reads TGTGCTAGTGGGGCACGGGACAGGACTAACACCGGGGAGCTGTTTTTT.